This TCR beta chain was documented in a study of control samples from healthy donors and cancer patients. Some clones are missing from TCRdb's copy, which holds only in-frame ones; the method was immunoSEQ multiplex PCR. The table shows some 71,000 clones, with 87% occurring only once. Per germline, CDR1 SNHLY and CDR2 FYNNEI. V dropped 8 bases and J dropped 12 bases, with 17 bases sitting between them. The CDR3 extends over 12 amino acids. Material: PBMCs. The chain has TRBV2 and TRBJ2-1; D remains ambiguous. This receptor was obtained from a woman in her forties or fifties with head and neck cancer. CDR3 loop: CASWGDGLGQFF. Here the CDR3 DNA reads TGTGCCAGCTGGGGTGACGGGTTGGGGCAGTTCTTC.